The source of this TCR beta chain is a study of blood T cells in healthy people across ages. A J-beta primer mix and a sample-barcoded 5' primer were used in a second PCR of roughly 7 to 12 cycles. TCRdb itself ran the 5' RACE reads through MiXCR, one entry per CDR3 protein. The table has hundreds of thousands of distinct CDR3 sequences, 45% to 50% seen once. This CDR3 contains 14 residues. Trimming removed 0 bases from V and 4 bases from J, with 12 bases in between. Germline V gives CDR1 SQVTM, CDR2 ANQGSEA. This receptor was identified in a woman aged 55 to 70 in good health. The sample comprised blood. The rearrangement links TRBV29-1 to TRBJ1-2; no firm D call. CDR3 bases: TGCAGCGTTGAAGAAGGTCGAGGCGGCTATGGCTACACCTTC. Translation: CSVEEGRGGYGYTF.